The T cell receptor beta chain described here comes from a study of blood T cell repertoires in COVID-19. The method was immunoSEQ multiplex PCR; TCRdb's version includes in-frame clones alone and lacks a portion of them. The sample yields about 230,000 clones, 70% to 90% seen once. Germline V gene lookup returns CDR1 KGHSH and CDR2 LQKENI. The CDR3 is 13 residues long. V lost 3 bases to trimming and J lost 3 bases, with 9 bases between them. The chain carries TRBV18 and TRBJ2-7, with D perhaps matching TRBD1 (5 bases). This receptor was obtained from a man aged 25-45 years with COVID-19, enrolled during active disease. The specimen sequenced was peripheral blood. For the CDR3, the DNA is TGTGCCAGCTCACCCCCAGGGTACTACGAGCAGTACTTC. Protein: CASSPPGYYEQYF.